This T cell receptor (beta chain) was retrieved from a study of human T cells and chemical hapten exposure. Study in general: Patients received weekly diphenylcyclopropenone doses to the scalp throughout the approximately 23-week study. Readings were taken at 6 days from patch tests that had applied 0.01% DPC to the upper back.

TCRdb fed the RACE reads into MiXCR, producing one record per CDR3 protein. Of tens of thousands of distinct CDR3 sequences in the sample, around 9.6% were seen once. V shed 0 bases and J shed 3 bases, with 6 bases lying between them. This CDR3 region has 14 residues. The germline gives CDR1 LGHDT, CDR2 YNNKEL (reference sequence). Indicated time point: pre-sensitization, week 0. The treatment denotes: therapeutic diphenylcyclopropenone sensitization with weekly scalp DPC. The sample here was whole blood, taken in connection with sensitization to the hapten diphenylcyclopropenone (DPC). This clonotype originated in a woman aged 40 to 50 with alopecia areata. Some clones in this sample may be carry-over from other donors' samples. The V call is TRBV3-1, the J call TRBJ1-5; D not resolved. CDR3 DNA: TGTGCCAGCAGCCAAGATTTGGTCAATCAGCCCCAGCATTTT. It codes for CASSQDLVNQPQHF.